This TCR beta chain is from a study of cytomegalovirus exposure and HLA in healthy donors. With V trimmed by 6 bases and J by 7 bases, 3 bases remained unmatched. The germline gives CDR1 MDHEN, CDR2 SYDVKM. The CDR3 has 13 amino acids. Researchers ran the PCR with 60 Vbeta and 13 Jbeta primers. Profiling relied on immunoSEQ multiplex PCR, and the TCRdb table lists in-frame clones only, not all of them. The sample totals approximately 37,000 clones; its top ten clones hold roughly 5.8%. This chain uses TRBV28 with TRBJ1-6; 7 nucleotides match TRBD1. The sample comprised PBMCs. This clonotype was sampled from a human donor in good health. DNA for the CDR3: TGTGCCAGCAGACTACAGGGGAATTCACCCCTCCACTTT. Translated: CASRLQGNSPLHF.